This TCR beta chain comes out of a study of radiotherapy plus CTLA-4 blockade in lung cancer. The repertoire was sequenced with immunoSEQ multiplex PCR; TCRdb's copy has only in-frame clones and lacks some. The data show some 51,000 clones, 77% seen once. Patients in the study, people with chemo-refractory metastatic non-small-cell lung cancer, received focal radiation plus ipilimumab CTLA-4 blockade. Germline CDR1 is SGHAT and CDR2 is FQNNGV. With 5 bases clipped from V and 7 bases from J, the junction kept 9 bases outside the gene matches. This CDR3 has 15 residues. Sample: peripheral blood, taken from a patient treated with radiotherapy plus ipilimumab. The chain links TRBV11-2 to TRBJ1-2; the match to TRBD1 covers 11 bases. The clonotype was recovered from a human donor with non-small cell lung cancer whose response to radiotherapy plus ipilimumab could not be evaluated. The CDR3 DNA follows: TGTGCCAGCAGCCCGTCTCGGACAGGGGGCGGTGGCTACACCTTC. Amino acid sequence: CASSPSRTGGGGYTF.